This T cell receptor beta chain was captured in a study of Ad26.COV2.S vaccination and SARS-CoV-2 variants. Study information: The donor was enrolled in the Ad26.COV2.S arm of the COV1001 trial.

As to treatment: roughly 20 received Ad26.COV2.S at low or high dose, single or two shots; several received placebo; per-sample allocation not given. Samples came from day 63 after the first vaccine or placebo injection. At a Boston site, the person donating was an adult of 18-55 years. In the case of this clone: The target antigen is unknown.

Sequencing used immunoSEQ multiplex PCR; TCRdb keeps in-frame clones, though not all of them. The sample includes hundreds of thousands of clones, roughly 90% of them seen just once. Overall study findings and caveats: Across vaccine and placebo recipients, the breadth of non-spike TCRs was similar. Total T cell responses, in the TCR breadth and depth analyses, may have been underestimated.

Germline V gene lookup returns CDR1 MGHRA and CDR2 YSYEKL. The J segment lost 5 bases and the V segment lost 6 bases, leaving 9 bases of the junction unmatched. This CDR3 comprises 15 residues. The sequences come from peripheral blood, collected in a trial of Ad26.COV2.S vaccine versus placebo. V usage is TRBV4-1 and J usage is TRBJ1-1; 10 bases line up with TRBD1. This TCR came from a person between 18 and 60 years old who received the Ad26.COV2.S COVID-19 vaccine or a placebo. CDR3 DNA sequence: TGCGCCAGCAGTCCGACAGGGGGCAGACAGACTGAAGCTTTCTTT. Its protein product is CASSPTGGRQTEAFF.